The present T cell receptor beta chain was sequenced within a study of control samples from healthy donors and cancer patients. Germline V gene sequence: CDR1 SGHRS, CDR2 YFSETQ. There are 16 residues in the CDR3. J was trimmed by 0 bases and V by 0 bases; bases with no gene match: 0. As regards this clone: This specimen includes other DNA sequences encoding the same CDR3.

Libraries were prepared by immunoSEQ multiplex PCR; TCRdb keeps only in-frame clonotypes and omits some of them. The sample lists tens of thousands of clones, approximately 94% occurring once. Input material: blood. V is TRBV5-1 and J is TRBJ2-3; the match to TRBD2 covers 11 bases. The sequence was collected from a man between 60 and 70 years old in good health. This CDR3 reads CASSLGTSGSTDTQYF. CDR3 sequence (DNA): TGCGCCAGCAGCTTGGGGACTAGCGGGAGCACAGATACGCAGTATTTT. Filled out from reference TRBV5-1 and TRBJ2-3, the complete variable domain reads KAGVTQTPRYLIKTRGQQVTLSCSPISGHRSVSWYQQTPGQGLQFLFEYFSETQRNKGNFPGRFSGRQFSNSRSEMNVSTLELGDSALYLCASSLGTSGSTDTQYFGPGTRLTVL.